This T cell receptor beta chain was sequenced in a study of shared clonotypes between healthy human individuals. Broader study findings: Several donors showed sharing of around 5.3% of naive CD4 clonotypes. Sequencing depth was expected to influence donor clonotype sharing.

Under the authors' procedure: ImmunoSEQ supplied junction-only sequences lacking quality scores, so filtering was different. Sequenced by immunoSEQ multiplex PCR; TCRdb stores in-frame clones only, minus some. V and J calls and clone size are given by that table; D and trimming were obtained from the DNA. Of 630,000 or so clones in the sample, nearly 98% were seen once. On this clone: Antigen: not known.

CDR1 is MNHEY and CDR2 is SMNVEV in the germline V gene (reference sequence). This CDR3 contains 16 residues. The ends lost 5 bases at V and 1 base at J; junction bases unmatched: 9. In the naive CD8 group, cells lacked CD45RO and were positively selected for CCR7, so terminally differentiated effector memory CD45RA+ cells were left out. Caucasian adults living in Nashville, Tennessee, provided all samples. V gene TRBV27 combines with J gene TRBJ2-7; 9 bases are a match to TRBD1. The receptor's source is a man aged 30 to 39 in good health. Sequenced: naive CD8+ T cells sorted from blood. As DNA, the CDR3 is TGTGCCAGCAGTACCACCACAGGGGGCGGATCCTACGAGCAGTACTTC. This sequence encodes CASSTTTGGGSYEQYF.